These T cell receptor beta chains were read from a single sample in a study of ipilimumab plus nivolumab after autologous stem cell transplantation. TCRdb's table, derived via immunoSEQ multiplex PCR, lists solely in-frame clones and lacks some. The profile shows about 1,500 clones, about four fifths of them singletons. This material consisted of PBMCs, taken in a trial of ipilimumab plus nivolumab as post-transplant consolidation. These receptors all come from a female donor with multiple myeloma. The CDR3 runs from the conserved cysteine through the conserved F or W.

TRBJ2-7	14	TRBV5-5	CASSPQGVSYEQYF
TRBJ1-6	11	TRBV2	CASSDNSPLHF
TRBJ1-3	14	TRBV2	CASTSTGSGSTIYF
TRBJ2-3	14	TRBV30	CAWNRRGDTDTQYF
TRBJ1-1	14	TRBV5-4	CASSIGTLNTEAFF
TRBJ2-5	15	TRBV18	CASSPELDRAETQYF
TRBJ2-7	14	TRBV6-6	CASSYSQGRYEQYF
TRBJ2-7	11	TRBV28	CASSIAYEQYF
TRBJ2-3	14	TRBV10-1	CASSEDTPGDTQYF
TRBJ1-5	13	TRBV30	CAWSVRANQPQHF
TRBJ1-1	16	TRBV5-4	CASSSPVQGLNTEAFF
TRBJ2-1	20	TRBV11-3	CASSLGPGLAGNYSYNEQFF
TRBJ2-1	15	TRBV6-5	CASSYGQNNYNEQFF
TRBJ2-6	17	TRBV5-1	CASSFDSPSSGANVLTF
TRBJ2-3	15	TRBV6-1	CASSERQGGTDTQYF
TRBJ2-6	17	TRBV7-9	CASSPRQGASGANVLTF
TRBJ1-3	17	TRBV5-4	CASSPGTGWGSGNTIYF
TRBJ2-2	15	TRBV5-6	CASSLVGGSVGELFF
TRBJ2-7	17	TRBV11-2	CASSTPGRGDLNPEQYF
TRBJ2-1	18	TRBV2	CASSLVSGQTSSYNEQFF
TRBJ2-2	15	TRBV6-1	CASSEAGIRAGELFF
TRBJ2-1	15	TRBV27	CASRRGLTSYNEQFF
TRBJ2-1	10	TRBV30	CAWGSPRPFF
TRBJ2-1	17	TRBV11-2	CASSLVSPGLAGVGQFF
TRBJ1-2	15	TRBV5-1	CASSTGPGLGYGYTF
TRBJ1-2	11	TRBV4-1	CASSQEGGYTF
TRBJ1-5	13	TRBV11-2	CASSLDSGRAQHF
TRBJ2-6	18	TRBV7-7	CASSKRRVPQSRANVLTF